What follows describes a single T cell receptor (beta chain). Its antigen remains unidentified. The germline gives CDR1 DFQATT, CDR2 SNEGSKA (reference sequence). The CDR3 totals 13 residues. V lost 4 bases and J lost 5; bases outside the gene matches: 8. This record belongs to a study of CD8 T cells in ankylosing spondylitis. Broader study findings: Some of the motif variants had earlier been found in reactive arthritis patients' fluid and blood. Within ankylosing spondylitis blood, a TCR beta motif made up of seven to nine highly homologous variants appeared to be characteristic. There was reportedly significant enrichment of clones that were disease-linked in matched ankylosing spondylitis synovial fluid.

It was by quantitative 5'-RACE with molecular barcodes that TCR beta libraries were made. TCRdb re-derived calls from the 5' RACE reads in MiXCR, one entry per CDR3 protein. The sample shows hundreds of thousands of distinct CDR3 sequences, roughly 20% of them seen only once. Sequences were obtained from blood, either unsorted or a sorted T cell fraction (not recorded which). V usage is TRBV20-1 and J usage is TRBJ2-7; 7 bases match TRBD2. The sequence came from a female donor with ankylosing spondylitis or in good health (not recorded which). The CDR3 nucleotides read TGCAGTGCTACTGCGGGGGTTCGGAACGAGCAGTACTTC. It yields the protein CSATAGVRNEQYF.